The 31 T cell receptor beta chains below all came from one sample that was sequenced in a study of OX40 agonist ivuxolimab in advanced cancers. Profiled with immunoSEQ multiplex PCR; TCRdb holds only in-frame clones, not every one. This table has tens of thousands of clones, roughly 84% appearing once. The material sequenced was CD4+ or CD8+ T cells sorted from blood, taken in a trial of the OX40 agonist ivuxolimab. The receptors shown here come from an adult with an advanced solid tumor such as melanoma, head and neck, liver or kidney cancer.

This clone came up once. The chain carries TRBV25-1 and TRBJ2-2; D gene unclear. This CDR3 is 11 amino acids long. V was clipped by 6 bases and J by 5 bases, with 4 bases between them. Germline CDR1 and CDR2: MGHDK and SYGVNS. The chain's CDR3 is CASSATGELFF. The CDR3 DNA reads as TGTGCCAGCAGCGCGACCGGGGAGCTGTTTTTT.

The J gene is TRBJ2-1, the V gene TRBV2; no reliable D call. Germline-derived CDR1 and CDR2 are SNHLY and FYNNEI. V shed 2 bases and J shed 10 bases, with 12 bases lying between them. The CDR3 has 13 amino acids. CDR3 loop: CASSETYTFEQFF. The CDR3 bases are TGTGCCAGCAGTGAAACATACACTTTCGAGCAGTTCTTC.

The V gene is TRBV30, the J gene TRBJ1-2; TRBD1 aligns across 7 bases. The J segment lost 2 bases and the V segment lost 0 bases, leaving 6 bases of the junction unmatched. Germline values: CDR1 GTSNPN, CDR2 SVGIG (reference sequence). This CDR3 is built from 15 residues. CDR3: CAWSVQETGNYGYTF. CDR3 nucleotide sequence: TGTGCCTGGAGTGTACAGGAGACAGGGAACTATGGCTACACCTTC.

The CDR3: CASTDRGTTNEKLFF. CDR3 DNA: TGTGCCAGCACGGACAGGGGGACAACTAATGAAAAACTGTTTTTT. This chain joins TRBV27 and TRBJ1-4; TRBD1 matches 10 bases. CDR3 size: 15 residues. V lost 7 bases and J lost 0; bases outside the gene matches: 2. In germline, CDR1 is MNHEY, CDR2 SMNVEV (reference sequence).

This clone was seen more than once but under ten times. The chain recombines TRBV7-8 with TRBJ2-7; possibly TRBD2 for D (6 bases). Germline V gene sequence: CDR1 SGHVS, CDR2 FQNEAQ. V dropped 3 bases and J dropped 2 bases, with 14 bases sitting between them. The length of the CDR3 is 15 residues. The CDR3 nucleotides read TGTGCCAGCAGCTTTGGTGGCGGGGAGACCTACGAGCAGTACTTC. Translation gives CASSFGGGETYEQYF.

The chain couples TRBV27 to TRBJ2-1, with D possibly being TRBD2 (6 bases). Deletions cut 2 bases from V and 14 bases from J, with 16 bases between. Germline V gives CDR1 MNHEY, CDR2 SMNVEV (reference sequence). The CDR3 consists of 13 residues. The chain's CDR3 is CASSLLGTGVEFF. DNA for the CDR3: TGTGCCAGCAGTTTACTCGGGACTGGGGTGGAGTTCTTC.

The chain couples TRBV25-1 to TRBJ2-2; the match to TRBD1 covers 8 bases. CDR3 size: 17 residues. Germline assignment: CDR1 MGHDK and CDR2 SYGVNS. Losses at the gene ends were 8 bases for V and 3 bases for J; bases not matched to a gene: 14. This CDR3 reads CASDEGFGQGHTGELFF. DNA of the CDR3: TGTGCCAGCGATGAAGGTTTCGGACAGGGACACACCGGGGAGCTGTTTTTT.

The chain combines TRBV9 with TRBJ1-4; D gene uncertain. Per germline, CDR1 SGDLS and CDR2 YYNGEE. There are 14 residues in the CDR3. The V end lost 0 bases, the J end lost 6 bases, and 9 bases lay between the germline ends. The CDR3, as DNA: TGTGCCAGCAGCGTAGACGGAGGGCATGAAAAACTGTTTTTT. Protein sequence: CASSVDGGHEKLFF.

A remark on this clone: The junction shows a germline mismatch at one end, possibly a read error. The chain joins TRBV6-5 to TRBJ1-2; no clear D gene. Germline loops: CDR1 MNHEY, CDR2 SVGAGI. The CDR3 is 15 amino acids. DNA of the CDR3: TGTGCCAGCAGTTACTCGATAGAAGGTAACGATGGCTACACCTTC. Amino acids: CASSYSIEGNDGYTF.

The J gene is TRBJ2-2, the V gene TRBV5-8; possibly TRBD2 for D (5 bases). CDR1 and CDR2 from the germline V gene are SGHTS and YDEGEE. The CDR3 covers 16 residues. V lost 4 bases, J lost 0 bases, and 13 bases lay in between. The CDR3 region is CASSDRAASNTGELFF. CDR3 in DNA: TGTGCCAGCAGCGATAGAGCGGCCTCGAACACCGGGGAGCTGTTTTTT.

This clone was observed once. V and J are TRBV6-1 and TRBJ1-3; D unclear. Trimming took 8 bases from V and 4 from J, leaving 9 bases between them. Per germline, CDR1 MNHNS and CDR2 SASEGT. This CDR3 is built from 12 residues. The CDR3 here is CASHPGGNTIYF. Here the CDR3 DNA reads TGTGCCAGCCACCCGGGAGGAAACACCATATATTTT.

The gene calls are TRBV7-9 and TRBJ2-7; 8 bases fit TRBD1. CDR1 and CDR2 from the germline V gene are SEHNR and FQNEAQ (reference sequence). CDR3 length: 16 amino acids. With 5 bases clipped from V and 0 bases from J, the junction kept 9 bases outside the gene matches. This chain's CDR3 is CASSLHTGGSSYEQYF. Written as DNA, the CDR3 is TGTGCCAGCAGCCTGCACACAGGGGGTTCCTCCTACGAGCAGTACTTC.

This clone appeared a single time. DNA of the CDR3: TGTGCCAGCAGTTTAGACAGGGTGTCGACTGAAGCTTTCTTT. Encoded protein: CASSLDRVSTEAFF. The gene calls are TRBV9 and TRBJ1-1; 7 nucleotides agree with TRBD1. The CDR3 runs 14 residues. CDR1 is SGDLS and CDR2 is YYNGEE in the germline V gene. V shed 5 bases and J 5 bases; nucleotides not matched to a gene: 9.

V is TRBV19 and J is TRBJ2-1, with 8 bases lining up with TRBD1. Losses at the gene ends were 4 bases for V and 7 bases for J; bases not matched to a gene: 6. The germline gives CDR1 LNHDA, CDR2 SQIVND (reference sequence). The CDR3 covers 14 residues. The CDR3 loop reads CASSTGTGENEQFF. CDR3 bases: TGTGCCAGTAGTACCGGGACAGGAGAAAATGAGCAGTTCTTC.

The V call is TRBV6-5, the J call TRBJ2-3; D remains unclear. Trimming shortened V by 7 bases and J by 6 bases, and 17 bases separated the two germline ends. In germline, CDR1 is MNHEY, CDR2 SVGAGI. The CDR3 sequence is 14 residues long. Here the CDR3 DNA reads TGTGCCAGCAACCCCCTTTACTTATCGGATACGCAGTATTTT. This translates into CASNPLYLSDTQYF.

The V gene is TRBV6-5, the J gene TRBJ2-7; D gene unclear. CDR3 length: 14 residues. V was shortened by 4 bases and J by 3 bases, with 13 bases between the two germline ends. In germline, CDR1 is MNHEY, CDR2 SVGAGI. CDR3 bases: TGTGCCAGCAGTTTAGAAAGACACGACTACGAGCAGTACTTC. Its protein is CASSLERHDYEQYF.

This chain links TRBV30 with TRBJ2-7, with 7 bases that match TRBD2. Germline CDR1 reads GTSNPN; CDR2 reads SVGIG (reference sequence). The CDR3 spans 12 residues. V trimming: 1 base; J trimming: 3 bases; junction bases outside the gene matches: 0. The CDR3 sequence: CAWSGTSYEQYF. The CDR3 nucleotides read TGTGCCTGGAGTGGGACTAGCTACGAGCAGTACTTC.

Comments on this clone: The same CDR3 is also encoded by other DNA sequences in this sample. The chain is built from TRBV5-1 and TRBJ2-7; perhaps TRBD1 as D (6 bases). Looked up from germline, CDR1 is SGHRS and CDR2 is YFSETQ. The CDR3 extends over 14 amino acids. Between the trimmed V and J ends, which lost 2 bases and 4 bases, there was a span of 13 bases. CDR3 residues: CASSLGRGFYEQYF. In DNA form, the CDR3 reads TGCGCCAGCAGCTTAGGCAGGGGATTTTACGAGCAGTACTTC.

The chain recombines TRBV19 with TRBJ1-1; tentative D call: TRBD1 (5 bases). This CDR3 spans 14 amino acids. Trimming stripped 6 bases from V and 1 base from J, with 12 bases between. CDR1 is LNHDA, CDR2 SQIVND, per germline (reference sequence). The chain's CDR3 is CASSHRGPNTEAFF. In nucleotides, the CDR3 is TGTGCCAGTAGCCACCGGGGCCCGAACACTGAAGCTTTCTTT.

The rearrangement joins TRBV5-4 to TRBJ1-1; no clear D gene. From germline, CDR1 is SGHNT and CDR2 YYREEE (reference sequence). The V end lost 5 bases, the J end lost 4 bases, and 9 bases lay between the germline ends. The CDR3 runs 12 residues. The CDR3 here is CASRAPGTEAFF. CDR3 coding DNA: TGTGCCAGCAGGGCCCCTGGCACTGAAGCTTTCTTT.

This chain joins TRBV7-8 and TRBJ2-1; 10 bases line up with TRBD2. The CDR3 covers 15 residues. J gave up 7 bases and V 1 base, and 4 bases lay outside the gene matches. Germline CDR1 reads SGHVS; CDR2 reads FQNEAQ. CDR3 in amino acids: CASSLVAGGLNEQFF. The CDR3 coding sequence is TGTGCCAGCAGCTTAGTAGCGGGGGGTTTGAATGAGCAGTTCTTC.

V gene TRBV7-9 combines with J gene TRBJ2-1; 9 bases agree with TRBD1. This CDR3 spans 16 amino acids. Germline V CDR1 and CDR2: SEHNR, FQNEAQ (reference sequence). With V trimmed by 5 bases and J by 4 bases, 9 bases remained unmatched. CDR3 nucleotides: TGTGCCAGCAGCCCTCCGGGACAGGGCGAATACAATGAGCAGTTCTTC. This translates into CASSPPGQGEYNEQFF. The full variable domain, in which reference TRBV7-9 and TRBJ2-1 provide the parts outside the CDR3, is DTGVSQNPRHKITKRGQNVTFRCDPISEHNRLYWYRQTLGQGPEFLTYFQNEAQLEKSRLLSDRFSAERPKGSFSTLEIQRTEQGDSAMYLCASSPPGQGEYNEQFFGPGTRLTVL.

This chain joins TRBV30 and TRBJ2-7; 9 bases align to TRBD1. With V trimmed by 0 bases and J by 7 bases, 10 bases remained unmatched. CDR3 length equals 15 residues. Looked up from germline, CDR1 is GTSNPN and CDR2 is SVGIG (reference sequence). CDR3: CAWSVVGQGLWEQYF. For the CDR3, the DNA is TGTGCCTGGAGTGTCGTGGGACAGGGTTTGTGGGAGCAGTACTTC.

V and J are TRBV9 and TRBJ2-3; TRBD2 aligns across 15 bases. The CDR3 contains 15 residues. Unmatched junction bases numbered 9, after V lost 6 bases and J lost 10 bases. Germline V lookup: CDR1 SGDLS, CDR2 YYNGEE. The CDR3 DNA sequence: TGTGCCAGCATGGGACTAGCGGGGGGTATAGGAGCGCAGTATTTT. Protein: CASMGLAGGIGAQYF.

This clone was picked up one time. The V and J genes are TRBV10-3 and TRBJ2-7; D possibly corresponds to TRBD1 (6 bases). The length of the CDR3 is 13 residues. V was trimmed by 6 bases and J by 3 bases, leaving 12 bases between them. Germline values: CDR1 ENHRY, CDR2 SYGVKD. CDR3 sequence reads: CAISRGGIYEQYF. The CDR3 bases are TGTGCCATCAGCCGAGGGGGTATCTACGAGCAGTACTTC.

The chain couples TRBV4-1 to TRBJ2-7; D is unclear. The CDR3 consists of 14 residues. The germline V and J ends were trimmed by 1 base and 3 bases, with 10 bases remaining between them. CDR1 is MGHRA and CDR2 is YSYEKL in the germline V gene. CDR3 sequence reads: CASSQGAGDYEQYF. As DNA, the CDR3 is TGCGCCAGCAGCCAAGGCGCAGGAGACTACGAGCAGTACTTC.

The rearrangement joins TRBV27 to TRBJ1-2; unclear D gene. CDR1 and CDR2 from the germline V gene are MNHEY and SMNVEV (reference sequence). The CDR3 loop spans 11 amino acids. Deletions cut 6 bases from V and 8 bases from J, with 10 bases between. The CDR3 DNA follows: TGTGCCAGCAGGGAAGGGTTGGGCTACACCTTC. It specifies CASREGLGYTF.

The chain is built from TRBV12-5 and TRBJ2-3, with D maybe TRBD1 (6 bases). The CDR3 extends over 16 amino acids. CDR1 LGHNT and CDR2 FRNRAP come from the germline V gene. Trimming left V 6 bases short and J 4 bases short, with 20 bases between. The chain's CDR3 is CASGFMGQIPSDTQYF. CDR3 sequence (DNA): TGTGCTAGTGGCTTCATGGGACAAATACCGTCAGATACGCAGTATTTT.

This chain links TRBV7-9 with TRBJ2-3; TRBD2 agrees at 8 bases. In germline, CDR1 is SEHNR, CDR2 FQNEAQ (reference sequence). The CDR3 runs to 15 residues. V lost 1 base and J lost 5; bases outside the gene matches: 5. CDR3 bases: TGTGCCAGCAGCTTAGTTCAGCGGGGGAAAGATACGCAGTATTTT. This encodes CASSLVQRGKDTQYF. Looking up the rest from reference TRBV7-9 and TRBJ2-3 gives the full variable domain: DTGVSQNPRHKITKRGQNVTFRCDPISEHNRLYWYRQTLGQGPEFLTYFQNEAQLEKSRLLSDRFSAERPKGSFSTLEIQRTEQGDSAMYLCASSLVQRGKDTQYFGPGTRLTVL.

This clone has a single count. The chain couples TRBV19 to TRBJ1-1; D gene ambiguous. Looked up from germline, CDR1 is LNHDA and CDR2 is SQIVND (reference sequence). V dropped 7 bases and J dropped 6 bases, with 21 bases sitting between them. The length of the CDR3 is 15 residues. DNA for the CDR3: TGTGCCAGTATTCCGGACGGAGACCTGAGCGCTGAAGCTTTCTTT. This translates into CASIPDGDLSAEAFF.

The CDR3 DNA reads TGTGCCAGTAGTATGCCTGGGACAGGTGTACGGGGCTACACCTTC. Its translation is CASSMPGTGVRGYTF. V usage is TRBV19 and J usage is TRBJ1-2, with TRBD1 matching over 8 bases. The CDR3 loop spans 15 amino acids. CDR1 is LNHDA and CDR2 is SQIVND in the germline V gene (reference sequence). V lost 3 bases, J lost 8 bases, and 11 bases stayed unmatched.